This entry concerns a single TCR beta chain. The entry originates in a study of blood T cell repertoires in COVID-19. Overall study context: Italy, Spain and the United States were the sources of the convalescent and acute COVID-19 samples. PBMCs, B-cell-depleted T cells, or T cells provided the cDNA or gDNA that made up the material.

The germline CDR1 and CDR2 sequences are SGHTA and FQGNSA. This CDR3 region has 14 residues. Trimming removed 4 bases from V and 8 bases from J, with 15 bases in between. In the authors' methods: Reference gene primer amplification gave nucleated cell count estimates. Sequencing was performed with immunoSEQ multiplex PCR; in TCRdb, only in-frame clones are kept and a portion is missing. V and J calls and clone size are given by that table; D and trimming were obtained from the DNA. The sample consists of around 89,000 clones, 72% of them appearing once. The gene calls are TRBV7-2 and TRBJ1-3; maybe TRBD1 (5 bases). This TCR was recovered from a woman of 80 years or more with acute or convalescent COVID-19. Material: peripheral blood. Here the CDR3 reads CASSSTGTRDTIYF. As DNA, the CDR3 is TGTGCCAGCAGCTCCACCGGGACTAGGGACACCATATATTTT.